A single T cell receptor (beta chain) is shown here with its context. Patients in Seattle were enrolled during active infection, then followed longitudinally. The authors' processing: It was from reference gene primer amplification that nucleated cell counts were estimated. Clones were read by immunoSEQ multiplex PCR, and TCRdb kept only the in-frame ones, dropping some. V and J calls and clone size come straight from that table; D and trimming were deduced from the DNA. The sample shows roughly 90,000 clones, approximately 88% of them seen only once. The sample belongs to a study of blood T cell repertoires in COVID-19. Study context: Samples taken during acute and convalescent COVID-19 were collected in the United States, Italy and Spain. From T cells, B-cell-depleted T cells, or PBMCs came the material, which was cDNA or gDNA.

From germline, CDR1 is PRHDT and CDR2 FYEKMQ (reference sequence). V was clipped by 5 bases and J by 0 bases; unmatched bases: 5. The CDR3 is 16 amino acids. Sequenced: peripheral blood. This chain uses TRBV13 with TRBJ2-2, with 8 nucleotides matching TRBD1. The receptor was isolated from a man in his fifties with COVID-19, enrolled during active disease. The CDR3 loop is CASSPWTGSNTGELFF. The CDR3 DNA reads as TGTGCCAGCAGCCCGTGGACAGGGTCGAACACCGGGGAGCTGTTTTTT.